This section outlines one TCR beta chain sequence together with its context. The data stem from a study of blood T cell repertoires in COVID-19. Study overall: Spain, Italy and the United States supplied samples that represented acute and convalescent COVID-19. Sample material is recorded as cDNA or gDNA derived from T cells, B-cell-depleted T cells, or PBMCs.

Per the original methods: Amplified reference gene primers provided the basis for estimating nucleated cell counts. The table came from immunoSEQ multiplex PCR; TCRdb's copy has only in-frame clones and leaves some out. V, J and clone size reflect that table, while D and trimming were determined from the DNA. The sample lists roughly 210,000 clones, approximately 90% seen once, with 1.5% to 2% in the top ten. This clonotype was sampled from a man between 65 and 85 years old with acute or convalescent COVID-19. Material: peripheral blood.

The CDR3 DNA reads TGTGCCAGCAGTGAGGAACAGGGATACAATCAGCCCCAGCATTTT. Translating gives CASSEEQGYNQPQHF. The chain uses TRBV2 and TRBJ1-5, with TRBD1 as a possible D gene (6 bases). Germline CDR1 and CDR2: SNHLY and FYNNEI. The V gene lost 3 bases and the J gene lost 3 bases, with 12 bases spanning the gap. This CDR3 contains 15 residues.